This TCR beta chain was found in a study of blood T cells in healthy people across ages. A sample-barcoded 5' primer and a J-beta primer mix were used in a second PCR of roughly 6 to 12 cycles. Each cDNA was tagged by a template-switch adaptor containing 12 random nucleotides. MiXCR was run by TCRdb on the 5' RACE reads, yielding one entry per CDR3 protein. The sample records hundreds of thousands of distinct CDR3 sequences, around 24% being singletons. V was pared by 7 bases and J by 1 base, with 13 bases between. The CDR3 is made up of 14 amino acids. This sample was also put to use in a study of T cells of mothers and their children.

The sequence derives from a boy younger than 18 in good health. Sequencing used blood. The V gene is TRBV12-3 or TRBV12-4, the J gene TRBJ1-1, with D unclear. DNA for the CDR3: TGTGCCAGCACCTTTGAGGCTGGGAACACTGAAGCTTTCTTT. Amino acids: CASTFEAGNTEAFF.